This paragraph reports one T cell receptor (beta chain). Its target is unknown. There were likely unrecorded immune exposures, though donors were nominally healthy when sampled. This sample was included in a study of cytomegalovirus exposure and HLA in healthy donors. The PCR had 60 Vbeta and 13 Jbeta primers. The protocol was immunoSEQ multiplex PCR, while the TCRdb copy is restricted to in-frame clones and leaves out a portion. The table shows 120,000 or so clones, with 75% to 90% occurring only once. CDR3 length: 16 amino acids. J was trimmed by 6 bases and V by 4 bases; bases with no gene match: 9. Germline CDR1 SGHNT, CDR2 YYREEE (reference sequence). Study results and limitations: Follow-up analysis seemed to connect common viral pathogens with several of the most significant clusters identified.

The specimen sequenced was PBMCs. The chain is built from TRBV5-4 and TRBJ2-1, with 11 bases aligning to TRBD2. This TCR was sampled from a man aged 30 to 39 in good health and CMV-seronegative. The CDR3 protein is CASSVIAGGPGNEQFF. The CDR3, as DNA: TGTGCCAGCAGCGTCATAGCGGGGGGGCCTGGCAATGAGCAGTTCTTC. The full variable domain, with the rest looked up from reference TRBV5-4 and TRBJ2-1, is ETGVTQSPTHLIKTRGQQVTLRCSSQSGHNTVSWYQQALGQGPQFIFQYYREEENGRGNFPPRFSGLQFPNYSSELNVNALELDDSALYLCASSVIAGGPGNEQFFGPGTRLTVL.